A selection of T cell receptor beta chains follows, all from one sample in a study of shared clonotypes between healthy human individuals. Sequencing was performed with immunoSEQ multiplex PCR; in TCRdb, only in-frame clones are kept and a portion is missing. The data hold about 680,000 clones, with around four fifths observed a single time. Sequencing used memory CD4+ T cells sorted from blood. These receptors were collected from a woman in her 30s in good health. Both conserved end residues are part of each CDR3. D genes are given only for firm matches. Clone size is shown for a subset of rows, as once, few, many or a class of expanded clone.

v_gene	d_gene	j_gene	abundance	CDR3aa	CDR3nt
TRBV30	-	TRBJ1-3	few	CAWSTAGNTIYF	TGTGCCTGGAGTACAGCTGGAAACACCATATATTTT
TRBV28	-	TRBJ1-2	-	CASSLFQGYGYTF	TGTGCCAGCAGTTTATTCCAGGGGTATGGCTACACCTTC
TRBV7-6	TRBD2	TRBJ2-7	-	CASSQTSPYEQYF	TGTGCCAGCAGCCAGACTAGCCCCTACGAGCAGTACTTC
TRBV11-2	-	TRBJ2-7	-	CASSYSNRPFKSYEQYF	TGTGCCAGCAGCTATTCTAACAGACCCTTCAAGTCCTACGAGCAGTACTTC
TRBV6-1	TRBD1	TRBJ1-1	-	CASSENQGQGTEAFF	TGTGCCAGCAGTGAAAACCAGGGACAGGGCACTGAAGCTTTCTTT
TRBV5-1	TRBD1	TRBJ2-2	-	CASSLQGVGELFF	TGCGCCAGCAGCCTACAGGGGGTCGGGGAGCTGTTTTTT
TRBV5-1	TRBD2	TRBJ2-1	few	CASSSKTSGRLNEQFF	TGCGCCAGCAGCTCCAAGACTAGCGGGAGGTTGAATGAGCAGTTCTTC
TRBV5-1	-	TRBJ2-5	few	CASSLGAGLQETQYF	TGCGCCAGCAGCTTGGGGGCGGGCCTTCAAGAGACCCAGTACTTC
TRBV27	-	TRBJ1-5	-	CASSETIGRFGSQPQHF	TGTGCCAGCTCCGAGACGATTGGACGGTTCGGCAGTCAGCCCCAGCATTTT
TRBV28	-	TRBJ1-1	-	CASSFGPEAFF	TGTGCCAGCAGTTTCGGTCCTGAAGCTTTCTTT
TRBV11-2	-	TRBJ2-1	-	CASSFRGWEQFF	TGTGCCAGCAGCTTCAGAGGGTGGGAGCAGTTCTTC
TRBV6-5	-	TRBJ2-7	-	CASSYSVVSAYEQYF	TGTGCCAGCAGTTACTCGGTTGTTTCAGCCTACGAGCAGTACTTC
TRBV6-6	-	TRBJ1-5	-	CASSYSSGHQPQHF	TGTGCCAGCAGTTACTCTTCAGGGCATCAGCCCCAGCATTTT
TRBV19	-	TRBJ2-7	-	CASTPTGIPYEQYF	TGTGCCAGTACTCCAACGGGGATTCCATACGAGCAGTACTTC
TRBV18	TRBD1	TRBJ2-1	-	CASSEGQGWDEQFF	TGTGCCAGCTCAGAGGGACAGGGTTGGGATGAGCAGTTCTTC
TRBV18	TRBD1	TRBJ2-7	-	CASLRDRQGSYEQYF	TGTGCCAGCCTACGGGACAGGCAGGGCTCCTACGAGCAGTACTTC
TRBV14	-	TRBJ2-3	-	CASSTGHSSTDTQYF	TGTGCCAGCAGTACGGGACACAGTAGCACAGATACGCAGTATTTT
TRBV19	-	TRBJ1-4	-	CASSEVFRFEEKLFF	TGTGCCAGTAGTGAGGTCTTCAGGTTTGAAGAAAAACTGTTTTTT